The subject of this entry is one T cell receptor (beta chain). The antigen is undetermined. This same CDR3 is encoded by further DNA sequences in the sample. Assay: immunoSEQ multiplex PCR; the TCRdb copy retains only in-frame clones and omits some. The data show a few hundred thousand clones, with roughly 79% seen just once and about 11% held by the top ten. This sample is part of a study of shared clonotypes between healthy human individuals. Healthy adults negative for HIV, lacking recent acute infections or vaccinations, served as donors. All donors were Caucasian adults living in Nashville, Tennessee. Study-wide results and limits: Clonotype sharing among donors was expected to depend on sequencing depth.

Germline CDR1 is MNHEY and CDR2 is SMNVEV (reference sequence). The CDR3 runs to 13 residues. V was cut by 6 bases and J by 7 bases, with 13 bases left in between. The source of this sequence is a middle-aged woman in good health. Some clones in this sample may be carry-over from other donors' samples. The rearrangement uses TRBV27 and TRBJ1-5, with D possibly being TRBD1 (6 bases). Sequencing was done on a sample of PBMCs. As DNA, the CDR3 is TGTGCCAGCAGCTCCACAGGGCGCCAGCCCCAGCATTTT. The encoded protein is CASSSTGRQPQHF.